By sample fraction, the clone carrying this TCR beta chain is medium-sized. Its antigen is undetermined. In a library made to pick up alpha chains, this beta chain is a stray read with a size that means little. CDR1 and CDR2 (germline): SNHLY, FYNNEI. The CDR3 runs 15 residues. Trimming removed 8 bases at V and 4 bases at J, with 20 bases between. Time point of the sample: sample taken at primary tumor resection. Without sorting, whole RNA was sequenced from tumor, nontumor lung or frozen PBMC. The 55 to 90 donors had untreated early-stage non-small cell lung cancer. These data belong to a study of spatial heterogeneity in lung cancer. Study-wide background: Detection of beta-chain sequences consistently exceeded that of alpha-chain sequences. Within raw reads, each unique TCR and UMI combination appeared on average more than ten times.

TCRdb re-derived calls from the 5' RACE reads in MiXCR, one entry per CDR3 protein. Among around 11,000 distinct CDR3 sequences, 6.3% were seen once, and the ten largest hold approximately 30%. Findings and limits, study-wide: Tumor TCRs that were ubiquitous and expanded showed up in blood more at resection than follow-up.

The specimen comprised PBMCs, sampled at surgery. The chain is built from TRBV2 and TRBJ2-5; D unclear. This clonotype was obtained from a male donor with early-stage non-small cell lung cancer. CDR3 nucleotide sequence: TGTGCCAGCCGAGCCTGGCCCACCGGCGGAGAGACCCAGTACTTC. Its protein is CASRAWPTGGETQYF.